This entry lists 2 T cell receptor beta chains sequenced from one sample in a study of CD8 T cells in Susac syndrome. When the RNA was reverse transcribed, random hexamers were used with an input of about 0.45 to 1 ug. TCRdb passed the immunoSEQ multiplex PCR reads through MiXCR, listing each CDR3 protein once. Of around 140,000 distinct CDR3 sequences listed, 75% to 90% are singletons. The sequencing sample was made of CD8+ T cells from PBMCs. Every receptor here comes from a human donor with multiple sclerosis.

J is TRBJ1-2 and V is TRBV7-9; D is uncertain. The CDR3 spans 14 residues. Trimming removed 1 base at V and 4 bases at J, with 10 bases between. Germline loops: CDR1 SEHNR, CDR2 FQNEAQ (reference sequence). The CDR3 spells CASSLGSRTYGYTF. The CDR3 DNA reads TGTGCCAGCAGCTTAGGCAGTCGCACCTATGGCTACACCTTC.

The chain's CDR3 is CSARRPGAGNQPQHF. DNA for the CDR3: TGCAGTGCTAGACGACCGGGAGCTGGCAATCAGCCCCAGCATTTT. The chain employs TRBV20-1 and TRBJ1-5; D not certain. The CDR3 runs to 15 residues. In germline, CDR1 is DFQATT, CDR2 SNEGSKA (reference sequence). V was trimmed by 2 bases and J by 2 bases, leaving 13 bases between them.